This entry lists 26 T cell receptor beta chains sequenced from one sample in a study of T cell repertoires in cytomegalovirus infection. For these TCRs, the target antigens are not known. TCRdb reprocessed the reads via MiXCR and lists one record per CDR3 protein. The sample consists of approximately 730,000 distinct CDR3 sequences, approximately 33% of them appearing once. The starting material was cultured PBMCs, obtained from culture after CMV antigen stimulation. The source is a human donor in good health (CMV status not recorded). Some clones in this sample may be carry-over from other donors' samples.

The rearrangement joins TRBV6-5 to TRBJ1-2; D is undetermined. The CDR3 sequence is 15 residues long. In germline, CDR1 is MNHEY, CDR2 SVGAGI. Trimming took 2 bases from V and 0 from J, leaving 10 bases between them. The CDR3 region has the DNA TGTGCCAGCAGTTACGACCCGTTAGCTAACTATGGCTACACCTTC. Translation: CASSYDPLANYGYTF.

The sample holds many counts of this clonotype. V usage is TRBV7-2 and J usage is TRBJ2-7; D is tentatively TRBD1 or TRBD2 (7 bases each). V was shortened by 1 base and J by 4 bases, with 20 bases between the two germline ends. From germline, CDR1 is SGHTA and CDR2 FQGNSA. This CDR3 has 17 amino acids. CDR3 in amino acids: CASSLGGGRTGRYEQYF. The CDR3, as DNA: TGTGCCAGCAGCTTAGGGGGGGGCCGGACAGGCCGATACGAGCAGTACTTC.

Only a few counts were recorded for this clonotype. V and J are TRBV7-8 and TRBJ2-7; a possible D gene is TRBD2 (6 bases). Trimming removed 5 bases from V and 1 base from J, with 12 bases in between. This CDR3 is built from 14 residues. Germline V gene data show CDR1 as SGHVS and CDR2 as FQNEAQ. The CDR3 sequence is CASSPRERSYEQYF. The CDR3 region has the DNA TGTGCCAGCAGCCCCCGGGAGAGATCCTACGAGCAGTACTTC.

The V gene is TRBV4-3, the J gene TRBJ2-1, with 12 bases that match TRBD2. Germline V gene data show CDR1 as LGHNA and CDR2 as YSLEER. The CDR3 consists of 16 residues. V lost 4 bases and J lost 8; bases outside the gene matches: 9. CDR3 DNA sequence: TGCGCCAGCAGCCCCTCCGGACTAGCGGGAAGTTATGAGCAGTTCTTC. It encodes CASSPSGLAGSYEQFF.

This clonotype was seen a handful of times. The V and J genes are TRBV12-3 or TRBV12-4 and TRBJ2-4; unclear D gene. The DNA end lines up better with TRBJ2-1; the J call may be wrong. The CDR3 is 12 amino acids. The CDR3 DNA is TGTGCCAGCAGTTCCCGTGGGCGAGAGCAGTTCTTC. Translated, it gives CASSSRGREQFF.

The rearrangement uses TRBV7-8 and TRBJ1-1, with 7 bases that match TRBD1. The trim removed 7 bases at V and 9 bases at J, leaving 11 bases unmatched. This CDR3 is built from 13 residues. The germline gives CDR1 SGHVS, CDR2 FQNEAQ. The CDR3 coding sequence is TGTGCCAGCACCATCGAGGGGGCTGTGAAAGCTTTCTTT. Translated: CASTIEGAVKAFF.

Only one count was recorded for this clonotype. One end of the junction is discordant with germline, which a read error may explain. CDR3 region: CASSLVVGLDLTGELLF. DNA of the CDR3: TGTGCCAGCAGCTTAGTAGTGGGACTAGACCTCACCGGGGAGCTGTTGTTT. The chain joins TRBV7-2 to TRBJ2-2, with TRBD2 matching over 8 bases. The V gene's germline CDR1 is SGHTA and CDR2 FQGNSA. This CDR3 spans 17 amino acids.

The rearrangement joins TRBV7-6 to TRBJ2-1, with D possibly being TRBD1 (5 bases). Germline V gene sequence: CDR1 SGHVS, CDR2 FNYEAQ. The V and J ends lost 7 bases and 7 bases respectively, with 20 bases between them. The CDR3 has 15 residues. CDR3 loop: CASTPGQGVGNEQFF. CDR3 sequence (DNA): TGTGCCAGCACCCCCGGGCAGGGCGTCGGAAATGAGCAGTTCTTC.

Details on this clonotype: A much more abundant neighbour one base away suggests this may be a read error. The chain carries TRBV7-2 and TRBJ1-1; D not certain. Germline V gene lookup returns CDR1 SGHTA and CDR2 FQGNSA. The length of the CDR3 is 14 residues. CDR3 loop: CASSLVATNGEASF. CDR3 bases: TGTGCCAGCAGCTTAGTTGCGACCAATGGAGAAGCTTCCTTT.

This clonotype occurred a few times. V gene TRBV20-1 combines with J gene TRBJ2-5, with D perhaps being TRBD1 or TRBD2 (5 bases each). Trimming pared 6 bases from V and 6 bases from J, leaving 17 bases between. Per germline, CDR1 DFQATT and CDR2 SNEGSKA (reference sequence). This CDR3 is 13 amino acids long. The DNA of the CDR3 is TGCAGTGCCCCCGGGACCTCCGCTAAGACCCAGTACTTC. Translation gives CSAPGTSAKTQYF.

The chain couples TRBV6-2 or TRBV6-3 to TRBJ2-3; 13 nucleotides match TRBD2. Germline CDR1 MNHEY, CDR2 SVGEGT. There are 16 residues in the CDR3. V dropped 2 bases and J dropped 3; count of bases not matched to a gene: 2. The DNA for the CDR3 is TGTGCCAGCAGTTACCCGGGACTAGCGGGGACAGATACGCAGTATTTT. It specifies CASSYPGLAGTDTQYF.

The chain has TRBV12-3 or TRBV12-4 and TRBJ2-3, with 13 nucleotides matching TRBD2. Germline trimming cut 1 base from V and 5 bases from J; bases unmatched to any gene: 3. This CDR3 is 16 amino acids long. CDR3 sequence reads: CASSLGGLAGVDTQYF. CDR3 in DNA: TGTGCCAGCAGTTTAGGCGGACTAGCGGGGGTAGATACGCAGTATTTT.

The rearrangement joins TRBV7-2 to TRBJ2-5; D is possibly TRBD2 (6 bases). There are 14 residues in the CDR3. The germline CDR1 and CDR2 sequences are SGHTA and FQGNSA. Trimming removed 4 bases at V and 3 bases at J, with 12 bases between. In nucleotides, the CDR3 is TGTGCCAGCAGCTCCGGGAGCATAAAAGAGACCCAGTACTTC. The encoded protein is CASSSGSIKETQYF.

This clonotype has more than one count but fewer than ten. The V and J genes are TRBV27 and TRBJ2-7; 10 bases are a match to TRBD1. The V segment lost 5 bases and the J segment 7 bases; nucleotides outside the gene matches: 8. Germline loops: CDR1 MNHEY, CDR2 SMNVEV (reference sequence). The CDR3 extends over 14 amino acids. The CDR3 nucleotides are TGTGCCAGCAGTAGAAGACAGGGGGCGGGGGAGCAGTACTTC. Protein: CASSRRQGAGEQYF.

The rearrangement uses TRBV30 and TRBJ1-1; 10 bases map to TRBD1. V lost 0 bases and J lost 5; bases outside the gene matches: 3. The CDR3 spans 14 residues. CDR1 GTSNPN and CDR2 SVGIG come from the germline V gene (reference sequence). CDR3 loop: CAWSVWGQGTEAFF. The CDR3 bases are TGTGCCTGGAGTGTATGGGGACAGGGGACTGAAGCTTTCTTT. The full variable domain, its missing parts supplied by reference TRBV30 and TRBJ1-1, is SQTIHQWPATLVQPVGSPLSLECTVEGTSNPNLYWYRQAAGRGLQLLFYSVGIGQISSEVPQNLSASRPQDRQFILSSKKLLLSDSGFYLCAWSVWGQGTEAFFGQGTRLTVV.

The chain recombines TRBV6-2 or TRBV6-3 with TRBJ1-1, with D unresolved. Germline CDR1 MNHEY, CDR2 SVGEGT. The V end was cut by 0 bases, the J end by 7 bases, with 12 bases between. The CDR3 runs 14 residues. The CDR3 loop is CASSYSGRRGEAFF. In DNA form, the CDR3 reads TGTGCCAGCAGTTACTCGGGTCGGCGGGGTGAAGCTTTCTTT.

This rearrangement joins TRBV7-2 to TRBJ1-1; D ambiguous. Germline V gives CDR1 SGHTA, CDR2 FQGNSA. This CDR3 region has 15 residues. Between the trimmed V and J ends, which lost 1 base and 0 bases, there was a span of 9 bases. The CDR3 coding sequence is TGTGCCAGCAGCTTAGGGAGGACGGTGAACACTGAAGCTTTCTTT. Its translation is CASSLGRTVNTEAFF.

V is TRBV2 and J is TRBJ1-4, with D possibly being TRBD1 (6 bases). V lost 4 bases to trimming and J lost 5 bases, with 14 bases between them. This CDR3 has 15 amino acids. Germline CDR1 SNHLY, CDR2 FYNNEI. In DNA, the CDR3 is TGTGCCAGCAGTGTTGATTGGACAGAGAATGAAAAACTGTTTTTT. Translation gives CASSVDWTENEKLFF.

The V and J genes are TRBV7-9 and TRBJ2-1; D gene ambiguous. The CDR3 runs to 17 residues. V dropped 3 bases and J dropped 0 bases, with 15 bases sitting between them. The V gene's germline CDR1 is SEHNR and CDR2 FQNEAQ (reference sequence). The CDR3 loop reads CASSFAQAFSSYNEQFF. The CDR3 DNA reads as TGTGCCAGCAGCTTCGCCCAAGCTTTTAGCTCCTACAATGAGCAGTTCTTC.

The chain has TRBV28 and TRBJ2-1; D possibly corresponds to TRBD2 (5 bases). V dropped 6 bases and J dropped 9 bases, with 12 bases sitting between them. Germline values: CDR1 MDHEN, CDR2 SYDVKM. The CDR3 loop spans 12 amino acids. This CDR3 is CASSLQEAEQFF. In DNA form, the CDR3 reads TGTGCCAGCAGCCTCCAGGAGGCTGAGCAGTTCTTC.

This clonotype was counted a few times. The chain couples TRBV5-6 to TRBJ2-3; possible D gene TRBD1, 5 bases. The germline CDR1 and CDR2 sequences are SGHDT and YYEEEE. The CDR3 is 14 amino acids. Between the trimmed V and J ends, which lost 3 bases and 0 bases, there was a span of 8 bases. CDR3 DNA: TGTGCCAGCAGCTGGACAACTAGCACAGATACGCAGTATTTT. This translates into CASSWTTSTDTQYF. Full variable domain (missing parts from reference TRBV5-6 and TRBJ2-3): DAGVTQSPTHLIKTRGQQVTLRCSPKSGHDTVSWYQQALGQGPQFIFQYYEEEERQRGNFPDRFSGHQFPNYSSELNVNALLLGDSALYLCASSWTTSTDTQYFGPGTRLTVL.

This chain joins TRBV7-2 and TRBJ2-1, with a weak D call TRBD2 (7 bases). Trimming pared 3 bases from V and 7 bases from J, leaving 16 bases between. This CDR3 comprises 15 residues. Germline V gene sequence: CDR1 SGHTA, CDR2 FQGNSA. Here the CDR3 reads CASSFAWGGGNEQFF. DNA of the CDR3: TGTGCCAGCAGCTTTGCTTGGGGGGGCGGTAATGAGCAGTTCTTC.

This rearrangement joins TRBV11-2 to TRBJ2-3, with D perhaps given as TRBD1 or TRBD2 (5 bases each). The germline V and J ends were trimmed by 2 bases and 0 bases, with 15 bases remaining between them. The CDR3 is 17 amino acids. Germline loops: CDR1 SGHAT, CDR2 FQNNGV. The CDR3 spells CASSLRGRGLSTDTQYF. The CDR3 DNA sequence: TGTGCCAGCAGCTTACGGGGAAGGGGCCTGAGCACAGATACGCAGTATTTT.

The V gene is TRBV19, the J gene TRBJ1-5; D not resolved. The CDR3 length is 14 residues. Trimming removed 1 base at V and 4 bases at J, with 8 bases between. Per the germline V gene, CDR1 is LNHDA and CDR2 is SQIVND (reference sequence). The CDR3 DNA sequence: TGTGCCAGTAGTATAGGGGAAAGGAATCAGCCCCAGCATTTT. Residues: CASSIGERNQPQHF.

This clonotype was picked up a small number of times. The chain uses TRBV6-5 and TRBJ2-7; D may be TRBD2 (5 bases). This CDR3 region has 14 residues. Germline V gene lookup returns CDR1 MNHEY and CDR2 SVGAGI. Trimming stripped 2 bases from V and 4 bases from J, with 12 bases between. CDR3 DNA sequence: TGTGCCAGCAGTTACGCCCTTGGGGAGTACGAGCAGTACTTC. Translation gives CASSYALGEYEQYF.

The chain uses TRBV6-1 and TRBJ1-3; D gene ambiguous. The CDR3 is made up of 14 amino acids. The V gene's germline CDR1 is MNHNS and CDR2 SASEGT. Between the trimmed V and J ends, which lost 6 bases and 1 base, there was a span of 10 bases. CDR3 DNA sequence: TGTGCCAGCAGGGGCCCGACGTCTGGAAACACCATATATTTT. Its protein is CASRGPTSGNTIYF.